This entry describes one T cell receptor beta chain. No cognate antigen has been identified for it. Base quality data are lacking; no much larger clone is found one base away. The data are from a study of T cell repertoires in cytomegalovirus infection (dated by TCRdb to about 2019). At the level of the whole study: Alongside well-studied HLA-B-restricted epitopes, the peptide stimulations were aimed at recently identified HLA-C-restricted CMV epitopes, whose presentation resists viral immunomodulation. Donor HLA type was relevant to the analysis, because carriage of CMV infection together with the matching HLA type was indicated by public TCR beta signatures.

Sequencing took place on an Illumina HiSeq 1500. The raw public reads went through TCRdb reprocessing: fastp at Q25, MiXCR clone calling, in-frame beta chains kept. Records with the same CDR3 protein are collapsed into one entry carrying the most frequent genes and DNA. This sample gives 680,000 or so distinct CDR3 sequences in total; roughly 36% of them show up just once. The ten largest clones add up to roughly 18% of the sample. The treatment or condition label here, explained by the study, means: in vitro stimulation with specific CMV peptide epitopes to enrich CMV-specific T cells. The research as a whole found: The ex vivo response was dominated by HLA-C-restricted CMV-specific TCR beta clonotypes, which also provided the single most frequent clonotype in two of eight donors. Cumulative frequency of public TCR beta family members discriminated carriers of CMV infection plus the relevant HLA type in this cohort and an independent 352-donor cohort.

The junction shows trimming of 2 bases on V and 5 bases on J, plus 13 bases between the germline ends. From a lookup of the germline V gene, CDR1 and CDR2 are KGHSH and LQKENI. The CDR3 starts with the cysteine, ends with the phenylalanine, and has 15 residues. Only the CDR3 DNA stays, 45 bases, in frame from base 1. The sequence is built from TRBV18 and TRBJ2-1; no D gene can be assigned with confidence. This specimen was cultured PBMCs, taken from culture after CMV antigen stimulation. The sequence derives from a human donor in good health (CMV status not recorded). Some clones in this sample may be carry-over from other donors' samples. The sequenced DNA: TGTGCCAGCTCACCATACCCCCCTGGGGACAATGAGCAGTTCTTC. Its protein reads: CASSPYPPGDNEQFF.